This T cell receptor beta chain was found in a study of early T cells in non-severe SARS-CoV-2 infection. Germline V lookup: CDR1 MNHEY, CDR2 SMNVEV (reference sequence). The V end was cut by 5 bases, the J end by 4 bases, with 12 bases between. The CDR3 runs 13 residues. TCRdb called the 5' RACE reads again in MiXCR, with one record for every CDR3 protein. The sample includes under 80,000 distinct CDR3 sequences, over 10% of them seen just once. The sequence was obtained from an adult who was a healthcare worker with PCR-confirmed SARS-CoV-2 infection or an uninfected control (not recorded which). V and J are TRBV27 and TRBJ2-7; D may match TRBD1 or TRBD2 (5 bases each). The specimen was whole blood. CDR3 region: CASSPSGTYEQYF. The CDR3 DNA sequence: TGTGCCAGCAGTCCCTCAGGGACGTACGAGCAGTACTTC.